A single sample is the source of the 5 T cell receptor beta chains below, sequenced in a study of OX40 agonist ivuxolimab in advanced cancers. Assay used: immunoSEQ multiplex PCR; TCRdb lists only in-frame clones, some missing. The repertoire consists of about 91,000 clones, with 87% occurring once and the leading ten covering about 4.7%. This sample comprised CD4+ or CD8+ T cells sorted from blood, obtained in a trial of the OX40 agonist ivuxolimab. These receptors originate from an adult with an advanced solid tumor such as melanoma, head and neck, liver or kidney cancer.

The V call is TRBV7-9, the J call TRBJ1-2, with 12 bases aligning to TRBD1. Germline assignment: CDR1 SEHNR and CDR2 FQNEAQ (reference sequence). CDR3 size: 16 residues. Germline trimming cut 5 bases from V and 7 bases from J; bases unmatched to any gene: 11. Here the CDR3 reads CASSRLRDRGRGGYTF. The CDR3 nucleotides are TGTGCCAGCAGCCGACTCCGGGACAGGGGGCGCGGTGGCTACACCTTC.

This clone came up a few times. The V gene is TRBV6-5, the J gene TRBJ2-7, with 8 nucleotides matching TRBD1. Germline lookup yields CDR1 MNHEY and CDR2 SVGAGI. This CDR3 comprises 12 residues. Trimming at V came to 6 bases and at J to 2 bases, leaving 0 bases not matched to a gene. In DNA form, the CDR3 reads TGTGCCAGCAGGGACAGGGCCTACGAGCAGTACGTC. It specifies CASRDRAYEQYV.

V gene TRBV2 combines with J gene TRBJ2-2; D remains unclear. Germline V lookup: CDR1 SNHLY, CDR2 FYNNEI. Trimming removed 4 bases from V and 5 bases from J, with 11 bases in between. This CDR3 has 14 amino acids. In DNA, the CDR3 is TGTGCCAGCAGTGTGGTTCCCTATACCGGGGAGCTGTTTTTT. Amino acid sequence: CASSVVPYTGELFF.

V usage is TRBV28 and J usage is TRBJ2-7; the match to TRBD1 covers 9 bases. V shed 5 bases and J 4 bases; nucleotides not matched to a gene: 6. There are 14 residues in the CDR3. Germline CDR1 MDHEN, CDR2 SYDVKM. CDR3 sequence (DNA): TGTGCCAGCAGTCAGACAGGGGGGGTATACGAGCAGTACTTC. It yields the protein CASSQTGGVYEQYF.

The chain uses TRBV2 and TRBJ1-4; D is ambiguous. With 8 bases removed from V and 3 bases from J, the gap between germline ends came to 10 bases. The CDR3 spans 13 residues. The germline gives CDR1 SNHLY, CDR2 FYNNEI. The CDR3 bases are TGTGCCAGCGGCTGGGTCCCTAATGAAAAACTGTTTTTT. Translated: CASGWVPNEKLFF.